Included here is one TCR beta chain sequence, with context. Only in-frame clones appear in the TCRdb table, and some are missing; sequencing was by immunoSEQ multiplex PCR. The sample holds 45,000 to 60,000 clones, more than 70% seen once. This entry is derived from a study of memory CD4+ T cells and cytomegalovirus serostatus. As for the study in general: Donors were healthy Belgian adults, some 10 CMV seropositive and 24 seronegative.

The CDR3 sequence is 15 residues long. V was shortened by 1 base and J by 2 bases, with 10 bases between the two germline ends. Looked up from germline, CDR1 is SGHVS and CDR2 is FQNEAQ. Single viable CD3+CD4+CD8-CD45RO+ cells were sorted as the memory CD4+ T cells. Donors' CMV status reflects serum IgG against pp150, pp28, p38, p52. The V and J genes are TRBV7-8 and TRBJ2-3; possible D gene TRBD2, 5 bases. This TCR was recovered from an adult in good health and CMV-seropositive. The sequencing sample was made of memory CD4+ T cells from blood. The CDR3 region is CASSLGAGPTDTQYF. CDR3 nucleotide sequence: TGTGCCAGCAGCTTAGGGGCGGGCCCCACAGATACGCAGTATTTT.